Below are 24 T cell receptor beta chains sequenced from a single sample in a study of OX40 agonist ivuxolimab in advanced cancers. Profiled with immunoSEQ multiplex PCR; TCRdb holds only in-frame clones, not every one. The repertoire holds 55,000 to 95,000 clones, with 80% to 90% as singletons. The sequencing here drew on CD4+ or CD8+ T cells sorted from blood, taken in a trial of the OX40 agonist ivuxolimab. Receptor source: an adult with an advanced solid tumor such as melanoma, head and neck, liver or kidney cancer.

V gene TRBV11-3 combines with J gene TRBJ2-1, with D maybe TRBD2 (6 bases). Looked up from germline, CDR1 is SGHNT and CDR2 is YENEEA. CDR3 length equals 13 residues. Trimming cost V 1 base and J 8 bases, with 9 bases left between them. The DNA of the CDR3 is TGTGCCAGCAGCTTAGCGGGGGAGTATGAGCAGTTCTTC. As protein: CASSLAGEYEQFF.

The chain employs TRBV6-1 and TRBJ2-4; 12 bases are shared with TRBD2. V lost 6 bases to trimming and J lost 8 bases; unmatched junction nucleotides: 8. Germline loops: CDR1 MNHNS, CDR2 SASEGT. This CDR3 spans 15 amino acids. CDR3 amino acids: CASSDGLAGLDIQYF. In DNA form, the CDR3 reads TGTGCCAGCAGCGACGGACTAGCGGGGTTAGACATTCAGTACTTC.

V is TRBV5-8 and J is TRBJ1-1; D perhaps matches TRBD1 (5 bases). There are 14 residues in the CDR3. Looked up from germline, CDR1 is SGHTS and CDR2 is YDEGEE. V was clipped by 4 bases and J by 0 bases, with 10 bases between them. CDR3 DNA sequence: TGTGCCAGCAGCGTCAGGGTCATGAACACTGAAGCTTTCTTT. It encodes CASSVRVMNTEAFF.

CDR3 sequence reads: CASSYRDRGGDTQYF. As DNA, the CDR3 is TGTGCCAGCAGTTACCGGGACAGGGGTGGAGATACGCAGTATTTT. The chain has TRBV5-4 and TRBJ2-3, with 10 bases identical to TRBD1. CDR1 and CDR2 (germline): SGHNT, YYREEE (reference sequence). The CDR3 is 15 amino acids. The V and J ends lost 5 bases and 5 bases, in that order; junction bases with no gene match: 8.

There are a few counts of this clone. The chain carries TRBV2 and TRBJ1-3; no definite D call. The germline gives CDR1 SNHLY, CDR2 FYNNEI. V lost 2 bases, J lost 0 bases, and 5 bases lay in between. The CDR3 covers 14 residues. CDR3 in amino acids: CASSESTSGNTIYF. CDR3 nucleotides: TGTGCCAGCAGTGAAAGCACCTCTGGAAACACCATATATTTT. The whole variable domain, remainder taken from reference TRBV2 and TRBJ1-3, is EPEVTQTPSHQVTQMGQEVILRCVPISNHLYFYWYRQILGQKVEFLVSFYNNEISEKSEIFDDQFSVERPDGSNFTLKIRSTKLEDSAMYFCASSESTSGNTIYFGEGSWLTVV.

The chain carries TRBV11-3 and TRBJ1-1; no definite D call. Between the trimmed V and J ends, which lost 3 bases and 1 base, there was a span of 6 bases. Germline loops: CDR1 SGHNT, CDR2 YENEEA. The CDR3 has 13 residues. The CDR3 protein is CASSFSPNTEAFF. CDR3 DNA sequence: TGTGCCAGCAGCTTTTCACCGAACACTGAAGCTTTCTTT.

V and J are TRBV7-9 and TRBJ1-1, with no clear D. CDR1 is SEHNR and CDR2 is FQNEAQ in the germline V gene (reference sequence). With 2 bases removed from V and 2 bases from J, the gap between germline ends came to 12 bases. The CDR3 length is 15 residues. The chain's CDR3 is CASSLIPGPNTEAFF. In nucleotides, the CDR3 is TGTGCCAGCAGCTTAATTCCCGGGCCCAACACTGAAGCTTTCTTT.

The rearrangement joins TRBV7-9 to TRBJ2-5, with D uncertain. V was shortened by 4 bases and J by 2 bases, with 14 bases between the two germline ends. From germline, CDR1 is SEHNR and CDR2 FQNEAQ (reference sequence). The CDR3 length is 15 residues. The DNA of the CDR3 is TGTGCCAGCAGCTCTAGACGGACCCGGCAAGAGACCCAGTACTTC. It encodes CASSSRRTRQETQYF.

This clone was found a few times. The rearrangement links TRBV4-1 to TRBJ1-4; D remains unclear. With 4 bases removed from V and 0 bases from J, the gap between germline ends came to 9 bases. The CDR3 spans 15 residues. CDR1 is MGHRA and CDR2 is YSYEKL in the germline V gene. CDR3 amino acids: CASSPTQTTNEKLFF. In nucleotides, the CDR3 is TGCGCCAGCAGCCCAACGCAGACAACTAATGAAAAACTGTTTTTT.

For the CDR3, the DNA is TGTGCCAGCTCACAAAATAGCGGGAGTTCCTACGAGCAGTACTTC. Amino acids: CASSQNSGSSYEQYF. The rearrangement joins TRBV18 to TRBJ2-7, with 9 nucleotides matching TRBD2. The V segment lost 4 bases and the J segment 1 base; nucleotides outside the gene matches: 5. This CDR3 contains 15 residues. The germline CDR1 and CDR2 sequences are KGHSH and LQKENI.

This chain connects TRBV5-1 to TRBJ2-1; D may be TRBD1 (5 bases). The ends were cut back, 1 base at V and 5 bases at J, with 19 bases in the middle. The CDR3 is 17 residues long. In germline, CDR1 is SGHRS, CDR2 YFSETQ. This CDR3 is CASSLSGFSPSDNEQFF. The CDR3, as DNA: TGCGCCAGCAGCTTGTCAGGGTTCTCACCTTCCGACAATGAGCAGTTCTTC.

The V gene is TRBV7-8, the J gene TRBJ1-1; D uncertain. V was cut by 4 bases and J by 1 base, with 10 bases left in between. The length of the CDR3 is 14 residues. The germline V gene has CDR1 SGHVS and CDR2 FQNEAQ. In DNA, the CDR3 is TGTGCCAGCAGCTCGCGGGCAAGGAACACTGAAGCTTTCTTT. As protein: CASSSRARNTEAFF.

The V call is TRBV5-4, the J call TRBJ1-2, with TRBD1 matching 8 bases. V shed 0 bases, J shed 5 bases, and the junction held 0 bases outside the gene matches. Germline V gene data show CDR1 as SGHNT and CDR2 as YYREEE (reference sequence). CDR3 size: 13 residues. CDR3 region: CASSLDRGYGYTF. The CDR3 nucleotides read TGTGCCAGCAGCTTGGACAGGGGGTATGGCTACACCTTC.

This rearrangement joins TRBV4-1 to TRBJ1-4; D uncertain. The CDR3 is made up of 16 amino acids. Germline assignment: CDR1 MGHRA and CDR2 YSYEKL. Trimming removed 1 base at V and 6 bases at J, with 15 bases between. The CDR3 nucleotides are TGCGCCAGCAGCCAAGGATTCGGCCATGGGGATGAAAAACTGTTTTTT. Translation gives CASSQGFGHGDEKLFF.

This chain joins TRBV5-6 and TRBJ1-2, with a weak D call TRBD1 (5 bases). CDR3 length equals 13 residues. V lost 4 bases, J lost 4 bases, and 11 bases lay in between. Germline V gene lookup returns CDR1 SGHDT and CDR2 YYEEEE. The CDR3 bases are TGTGCCAGCAGCAACACAGGTCCCTATGGCTACACCTTC. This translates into CASSNTGPYGYTF. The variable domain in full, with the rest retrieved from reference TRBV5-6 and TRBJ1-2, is DAGVTQSPTHLIKTRGQQVTLRCSPKSGHDTVSWYQQALGQGPQFIFQYYEEEERQRGNFPDRFSGHQFPNYSSELNVNALLLGDSALYLCASSNTGPYGYTFGSGTRLTVV.

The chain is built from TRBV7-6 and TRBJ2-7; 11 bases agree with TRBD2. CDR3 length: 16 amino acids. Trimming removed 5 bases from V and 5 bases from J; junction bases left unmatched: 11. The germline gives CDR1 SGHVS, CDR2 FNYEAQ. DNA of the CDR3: TGTGCCAGCAGCACCAGGGTAGCGGGAGGGCCGGACGAGCAGTACTTC. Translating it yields CASSTRVAGGPDEQYF.

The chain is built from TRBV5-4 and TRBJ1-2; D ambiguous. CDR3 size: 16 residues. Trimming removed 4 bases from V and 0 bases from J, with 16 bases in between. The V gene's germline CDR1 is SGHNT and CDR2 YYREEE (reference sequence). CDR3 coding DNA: TGTGCCAGCAGCCGGGCCCGAGTGGATGCTAACTATGGCTACACCTTC. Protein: CASSRARVDANYGYTF.

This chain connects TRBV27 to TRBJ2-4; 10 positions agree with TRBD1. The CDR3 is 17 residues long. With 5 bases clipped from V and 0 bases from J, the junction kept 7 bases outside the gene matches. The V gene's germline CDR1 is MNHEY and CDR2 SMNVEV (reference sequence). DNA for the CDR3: TGTGCCAGCAGTCCTCGGACAGGGGGATTAGCCAAAAACATTCAGTACTTC. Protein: CASSPRTGGLAKNIQYF.

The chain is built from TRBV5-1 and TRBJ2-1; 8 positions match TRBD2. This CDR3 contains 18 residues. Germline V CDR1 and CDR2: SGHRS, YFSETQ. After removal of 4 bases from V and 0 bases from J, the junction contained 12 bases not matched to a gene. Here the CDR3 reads CASSPGLVAGSSYNEQFF. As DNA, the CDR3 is TGCGCCAGCAGCCCTGGCCTGGTAGCGGGGAGCTCCTACAATGAGCAGTTCTTC.

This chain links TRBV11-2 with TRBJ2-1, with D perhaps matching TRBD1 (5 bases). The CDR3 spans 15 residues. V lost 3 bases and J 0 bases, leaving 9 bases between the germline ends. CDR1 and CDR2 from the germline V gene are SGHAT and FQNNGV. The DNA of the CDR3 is TGTGCCAGCAGCTTCCAGGGAAGCTCCTACAATGAGCAGTTCTTC. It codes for CASSFQGSSYNEQFF. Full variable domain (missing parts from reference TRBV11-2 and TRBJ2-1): EAGVAQSPRYKIIEKRQSVAFWCNPISGHATLYWYQQILGQGPKLLIQFQNNGVVDDSQLPKDRFSAERLKGVDSTLKIQPAKLEDSAVYLCASSFQGSSYNEQFFGPGTRLTVL.

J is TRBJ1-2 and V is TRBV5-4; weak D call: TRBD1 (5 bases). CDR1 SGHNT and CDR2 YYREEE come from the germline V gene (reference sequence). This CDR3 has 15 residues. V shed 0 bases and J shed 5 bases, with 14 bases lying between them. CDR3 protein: CASSLEGRDGYGYTF. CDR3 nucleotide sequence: TGTGCCAGCAGCTTGGAAGGTCGGGACGGATATGGCTACACCTTC.

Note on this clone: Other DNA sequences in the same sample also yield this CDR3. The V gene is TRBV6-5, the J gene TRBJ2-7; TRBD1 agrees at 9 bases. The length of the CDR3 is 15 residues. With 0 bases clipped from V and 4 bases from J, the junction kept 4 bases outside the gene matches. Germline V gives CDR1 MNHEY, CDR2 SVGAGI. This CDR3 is CASSYSSGQGYEQYF. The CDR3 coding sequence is TGTGCCAGCAGTTACTCTTCGGGACAGGGTTACGAGCAGTACTTC.

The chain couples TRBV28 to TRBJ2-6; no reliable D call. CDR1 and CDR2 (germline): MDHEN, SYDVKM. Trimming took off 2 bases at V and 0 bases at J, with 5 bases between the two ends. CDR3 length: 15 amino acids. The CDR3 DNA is TGTGCCAGCAGTTTAGGTGGCTCTGGGGCCAACGTCCTGACTTTC. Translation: CASSLGGSGANVLTF.

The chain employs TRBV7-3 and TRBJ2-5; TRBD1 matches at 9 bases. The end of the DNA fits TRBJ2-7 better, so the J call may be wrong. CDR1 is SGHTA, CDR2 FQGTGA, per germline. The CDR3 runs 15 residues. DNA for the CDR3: TGTGCCAGCAGCCCCGGGACAGGGCGTTCCTACGAGCAGTACTTC. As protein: CASSPGTGRSYEQYF.